These T cell receptor beta chains were read from a single sample in a study of blood T cell repertoires in COVID-19. TCRdb's table, derived via immunoSEQ multiplex PCR, lists solely in-frame clones and lacks some. The sample holds 200,000 to 300,000 clones; around nine tenths are singletons and the top ten take 8.5% to 10%. The source material was peripheral blood. These TCRs come from a man between 40 and 49 years old who had recovered from COVID-19. Both conserved end residues are part of each CDR3. A D gene is named only where the DNA matches it firmly.

V gene,J gene,CDR3 length,D gene,CDR3 protein
TRBV3-1/TRBV3-2,TRBJ2-7,14,NA,CASTRGRVSYEQYF
TRBV12-5,TRBJ1-2,14,NA,CASGLALGGYGYTF
TRBV11-2,TRBJ1-5,14,NA,CASSFDMGNQPQHF
TRBV2,TRBJ2-3,14,NA,CASSGGTGTDTQYF
TRBV27,TRBJ2-7,14,TRBD1,CASALGTGSLGQYF
TRBV5-1,TRBJ2-1,19,TRBD2,CASRNLRGLIAGSYNEQFF
TRBV6-5,TRBJ1-5,13,NA,CASSRTGNQPQHF
TRBV5-5,TRBJ2-7,16,TRBD1,CASSPMTGEKTYEQYF
TRBV6-1,TRBJ2-1,15,TRBD2,CASSEAGAAGNEQFF
TRBV15,TRBJ1-4,15,TRBD1,CATKGQLIIGEKLFF
TRBV5-8,TRBJ2-7,16,NA,CASTHSVVAFSYEQYF
TRBV12-5,TRBJ1-1,19,NA,CASGLYVGTGSLGNTEAFF
TRBV6-5,TRBJ1-3,16,NA,CASSYSPEASGNTIYF
TRBV6-6,TRBJ2-1,14,NA,CASSTQPSSGEQFF
TRBV19,TRBJ1-3,14,TRBD1,CASSINRGANTIYF
TRBV7-2,TRBJ2-1,16,TRBD2,CASSLTSGRQYNEQFF
TRBV4-3,TRBJ2-7,17,TRBD2,CASSEGLAGPSSYEQYF
TRBV6-5,TRBJ2-2,15,TRBD1,CASSTRDRGAGELFF
TRBV6-5,TRBJ1-1,12,NA,CASRNRGVKAFF
TRBV21-1,TRBJ2-7,17,NA,CASSKVEAAGGCGEQYF
TRBV4-2,TRBJ1-4,17,TRBD1,CASSHSGQGSLNEKLFF
TRBV14,TRBJ2-3,17,TRBD2,CASSQGLAGGFADTQYF
TRBV7-8,TRBJ1-2,16,TRBD1,CASSLVVPGGRFGYTF
TRBV10-2,TRBJ1-5,13,NA,CASSVEGNQPQHF
TRBV6-2/TRBV6-3,TRBJ2-1,13,NA,CASSWRAGGEQFF
TRBV13,TRBJ1-2,18,NA,CASSPSRQDADSNYGYTF
TRBV5-1,TRBJ2-7,15,TRBD1,CASSLTRDSLYEQYF
TRBV4-1,TRBJ1-4,15,TRBD1,CASSQGQGFNEKLFF
TRBV9,TRBJ2-1,14,TRBD1,CASSTGGPVNEQFF
TRBV18,TRBJ2-7,15,TRBD2,CASSPPGLGAIGQYF
TRBV6-2/TRBV6-3,TRBJ2-3,17,TRBD2,CASSYSKAAGVVTTQYF
TRBV7-6,TRBJ2-2,20,TRBD1,CASSRVATGNQRSNTGELFF
TRBV21-1,TRBJ2-3,17,NA,CASSKPRHRGRSDTQYF
TRBV5-4,TRBJ1-5,15,NA,CASSLGPGSNQPQHF
TRBV11-2,TRBJ2-1,16,TRBD1,CASSLRGTVVYNEQFF
TRBV6-5,TRBJ2-3,15,TRBD2,CASRLAGGRTDTQYF
TRBV11-1,TRBJ2-7,13,TRBD2,CASSIGLADEQYF
TRBV5-1,TRBJ2-1,16,NA,CASSPARGSSYNEQFF
TRBV3-1/TRBV3-2,TRBJ2-5,19,NA,CASSQGPPGGGGHQETQYF
TRBV7-2,TRBJ2-1,15,TRBD2,CASSLAGVGDNEQFF
TRBV6-5,TRBJ2-7,15,TRBD1,CASSLSGTGGYEQYF
TRBV19,TRBJ2-1,16,TRBD2,CASSRLAVSSYNEQFF
TRBV9,TRBJ2-1,17,TRBD1,CASSVVPTGSSYNEQFF
TRBV7-9,TRBJ1-5,19,TRBD1,CASSLEYGDSLRWNQPQHF
TRBV5-1,TRBJ2-7,15,NA,CASSLLASRTYEQYF
TRBV7-9,TRBJ1-2,17,TRBD1,CASSLGAWDRSSNGYTF
TRBV7-2,TRBJ1-6,14,NA,CASSLDPPRTPLHF
TRBV7-9,TRBJ2-7,15,TRBD1,CASRPGTGEFYEQYF
TRBV6-9,TRBJ2-3,17,TRBD1,CASRRAHLGQVTDTQYF
TRBV5-1,TRBJ1-2,17,NA,CASSFDRQRAWNYGYTF
TRBV7-9,TRBJ1-4,14,TRBD1,CASSFGTANEKLFF
TRBV12-3/TRBV12-4,TRBJ2-1,12,NA,CASSHLKNEQFF
TRBV5-1,TRBJ1-2,13,TRBD1,CASSRGQNYGYTF